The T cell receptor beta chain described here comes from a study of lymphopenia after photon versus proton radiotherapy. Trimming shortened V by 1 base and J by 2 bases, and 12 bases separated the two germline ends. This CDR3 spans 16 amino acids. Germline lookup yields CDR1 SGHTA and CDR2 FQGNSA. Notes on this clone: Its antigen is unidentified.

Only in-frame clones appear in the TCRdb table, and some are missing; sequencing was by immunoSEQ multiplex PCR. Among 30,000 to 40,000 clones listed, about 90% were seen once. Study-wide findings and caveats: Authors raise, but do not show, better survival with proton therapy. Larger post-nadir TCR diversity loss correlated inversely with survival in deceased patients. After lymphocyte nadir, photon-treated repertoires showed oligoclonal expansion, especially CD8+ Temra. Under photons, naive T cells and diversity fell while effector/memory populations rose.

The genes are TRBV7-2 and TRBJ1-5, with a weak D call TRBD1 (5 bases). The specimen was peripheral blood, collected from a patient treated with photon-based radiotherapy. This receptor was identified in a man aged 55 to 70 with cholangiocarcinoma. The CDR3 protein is CASSLGAGFGNQPQHF. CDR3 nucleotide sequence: TGTGCCAGCAGCTTAGGTGCAGGGTTTGGCAATCAGCCCCAGCATTTT.